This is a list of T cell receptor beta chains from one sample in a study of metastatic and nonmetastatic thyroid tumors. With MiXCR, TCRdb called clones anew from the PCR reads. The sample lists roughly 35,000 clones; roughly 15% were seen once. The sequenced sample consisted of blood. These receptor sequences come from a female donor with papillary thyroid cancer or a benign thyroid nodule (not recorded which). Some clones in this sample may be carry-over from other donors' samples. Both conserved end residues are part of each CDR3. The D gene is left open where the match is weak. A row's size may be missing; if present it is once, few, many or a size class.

TGTGCCAGCAGTTACTCGCGCGAGTCGGTCTATGGCTACACCTTC	CASSYSRESVYGYTF	.	TRBV6-6	TRBJ1-2	.
TGTGCCAGTAGTATAGGTCCCGCTAGCGCGTACGAGCAGTACTTC	CASSIGPASAYEQYF	.	TRBV19	TRBJ2-7	many
TGTGCCAGCAGCCCACAGCCAACGAACACTGAAGCTTTCTTT	CASSPQPTNTEAFF	.	TRBV7-2	TRBJ1-1	many
TGTGCCACTAACCCCCGACATGATTCATCTCCCCTCCACTTT	CATNPRHDSSPLHF	.	TRBV6-1	TRBJ1-6	.
TGTGCCAGCAGTGACAAGACAGGGCCGAACCGTACCGGAGGTTACGAGCAGTACTTC	CASSDKTGPNRTGGYEQYF	TRBD1	TRBV25-1	TRBJ2-7	.
TGTGCCAGCAGTGGGGACTACACCGGGGAGCTGTTTTTT	CASSGDYTGELFF	.	TRBV6-4	TRBJ2-2	many
TGTGCCAGCAGTGAAGCCGGGGGACGTGCCGAGCAGTACTTC	CASSEAGGRAEQYF	.	TRBV6-1	TRBJ2-7	.
TGCGCCAGCAGCCAAGTTTCAGCCAGCACAGATACGCAGTATTTT	CASSQVSASTDTQYF	.	TRBV4-1	TRBJ2-3	many
TGTGCCAGCCGTCGGGACGAAGCTAACTATGGCTACACCTTC	CASRRDEANYGYTF	.	TRBV19	TRBJ1-2	medium-sized
TGTGCCAGCAGTCTTAACAGGGCGGAGACCCAGTACTTC	CASSLNRAETQYF	.	TRBV6-1	TRBJ2-5	many
TGTGCCAGCAGTGAAGGGCCGGGACAGGGCACAGATACGCAGTATTTT	CASSEGPGQGTDTQYF	TRBD1	TRBV6-1	TRBJ2-3	many
TGTGCCAGTAGTTCCGGGACGGCTACGTGGGGCTACACCTTC	CASSSGTATWGYTF	.	TRBV19	TRBJ1-2	many
TGCGCCAGCAGCCCGGGTCGGATCTCCTACGAGCAGTACTTC	CASSPGRISYEQYF	.	TRBV5-1	TRBJ2-7	many
TGTGCCAGCAGCTTACAGTTTTTTGTCGGGGGCCCAGAGACCCAGTACTTC	CASSLQFFVGGPETQYF	.	TRBV7-2	TRBJ2-5	many
TGTGCCAGCAGCTTAAAGGAGGGGACAGGGCGCAACGAGCAGTACTTC	CASSLKEGTGRNEQYF	TRBD1	TRBV5-4	TRBJ2-7	many
TGCAGCGTTTGCACTACTGAAGCTTTCTTT	CSVCTTEAFF	.	TRBV29-1	TRBJ1-1	many